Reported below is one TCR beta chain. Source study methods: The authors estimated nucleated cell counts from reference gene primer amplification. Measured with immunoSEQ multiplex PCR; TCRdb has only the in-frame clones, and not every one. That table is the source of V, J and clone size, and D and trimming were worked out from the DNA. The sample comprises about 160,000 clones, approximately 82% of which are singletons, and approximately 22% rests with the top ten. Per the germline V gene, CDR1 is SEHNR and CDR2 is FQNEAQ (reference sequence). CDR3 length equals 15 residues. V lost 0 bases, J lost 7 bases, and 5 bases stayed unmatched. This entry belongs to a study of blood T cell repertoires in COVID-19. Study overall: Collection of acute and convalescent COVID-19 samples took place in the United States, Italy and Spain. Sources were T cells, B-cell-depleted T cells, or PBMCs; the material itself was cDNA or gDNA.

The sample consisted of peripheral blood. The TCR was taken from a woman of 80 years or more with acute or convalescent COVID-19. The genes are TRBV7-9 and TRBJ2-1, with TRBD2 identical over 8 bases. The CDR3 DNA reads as TGTGCCAGCAGCTTAGCGGGACTAGTGAAAAATGAGCAGTTCTTC. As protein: CASSLAGLVKNEQFF.